The 4 T cell receptor beta chains presented below share a single source sample, sequenced in a study of cytomegalovirus exposure and HLA in healthy donors. Vbeta (60) and Jbeta (13) primers were used in the PCR. The assay was immunoSEQ multiplex PCR, and TCRdb's table has in-frame clones only and misses some. The sample has some 130,000 clones, around 75% seen once; the top ten hold approximately 3.4%. Sequenced sample: PBMCs. The source of these receptors is a man in his forties in good health and CMV-seronegative.

CDR3 sequence (DNA): TGCGCCAGCAGCTGGGGACAGGGGGCTTCGAACACTGAAGCTTTCTTT. It encodes CASSWGQGASNTEAFF. The V call is TRBV5-1, the J call TRBJ1-1, with 12 positions matching TRBD1. Germline V gene sequence: CDR1 SGHRS, CDR2 YFSETQ. The CDR3 spans 16 residues. V lost 3 bases and J lost 1; bases outside the gene matches: 4.

The chain has TRBV5-1 and TRBJ2-3; weak D call: TRBD2 (6 bases). Trimming shortened V by 0 bases and J by 4 bases, and 12 bases separated the two germline ends. The CDR3 has 15 amino acids. Germline CDR1 SGHRS, CDR2 YFSETQ. The CDR3 spells CASSLVSGNADTQYF. The CDR3 nucleotides are TGCGCCAGCAGCTTGGTTAGCGGCAACGCAGATACGCAGTATTTT.

The V and J genes are TRBV6-5 and TRBJ1-5; 8 positions match TRBD1. J lost 7 bases, V lost 6 bases, and 8 bases had no gene match. This CDR3 has 14 amino acids. Germline V lookup: CDR1 MNHEY, CDR2 SVGAGI. CDR3 DNA sequence: TGTGCCAGCAGAGAATTACAGGGGGACCAGCCCCAGCATTTT. Its translation: CASRELQGDQPQHF.

The chain has TRBV6-1 and TRBJ2-7; TRBD1 matches at 7 bases. V dropped 6 bases and J dropped 3; count of bases not matched to a gene: 5. Germline CDR1 and CDR2: MNHNS and SASEGT. This CDR3 spans 13 amino acids. The CDR3 nucleotides read TGTGCCAGCAGCGGGACAGCTAGCTACGAGCAGTACTTC. It specifies CASSGTASYEQYF.